Sequencing of this T cell receptor beta chain was carried out in a study of blood T cell repertoires in COVID-19 (dated by TCRdb to 2019 to 2021). Looking at the study overall: Samples from collaborators originated in the United States, Italy and Spain and spanned both the acute and convalescent phases of COVID-19. The material from the prospective study consisted of cDNA or gDNA derived from T cells, B-cell-depleted T cells, or PBMCs. Where available, HLA class I and class II types were obtained from metadata supplied by the sample provider rather than from assay-based typing. Samples came from the ongoing ImmuneRACE study (first 160 participants) plus 1,254 subjects from 6 global collaborators. The repertoires were released in a freely available public database intended as a resource for research on the immune response to SARS-CoV-2. A de-identified subject ID, COVID-19 status, age in years and sex were almost always included in the sample metadata. Subjects who had been exposed to COVID-19, were actively infected with it, or had recovered from it provided the deeply sampled blood TCRbeta repertoires that made up the dataset. Here is what the overall study found, with its caveats: How much clinical and demographic metadata was included differed by source and by participant, and the metadata was provided uncurated.

The collaborating institutions used their own protocols to collect whole blood in K2EDTA tubes. For TCRbeta analysis, collaborators shipped samples as frozen whole blood, isolated PBMCs, or DNA extracted from either of those sample types. In this sample, this clone turned up once. What this receptor recognizes is not known. The sample holds no much larger clone one base away, and base qualities are not on file. The CDR3 sequence holds 14 residues, the cysteine and phenylalanine included. The DNA shown is the 42-base CDR3, in frame from base 1. Cut back by 1 base and 0 bases, the V and J ends lie 6 bases apart. Per the germline V gene, SGHVS is the CDR1 and FQNEAQ is the CDR2. TCRbeta CDR3 regions were amplified from genomic DNA using the immunoSEQ Assay, a bias-controlled multiplex PCR. The authors' pipeline ran thus. Within the assay, amplification of reference gene primers was used to estimate how many nucleated cells each sample contained. To quantify the absolute abundance of each unique TCRbeta CDR3 rearrangement, sequence reads were collapsed and filtered. For each sample, productive Simpson clonality was calculated as the square root of Simpson's diversity index over productive rearrangements. TCRdb took this table from immuneACCESS and kept in-frame rearrangements with V and J called. Such tables lack part of the clones; where checked against another copy, unresolved V genes explain under half of the gap, and the rest is unexplained. The D gene and trimming were derived from the DNA, and the V and J assignments and clone size from that table. The sample table shows around 130,000 clones, and over 60% are seen once. The ten top clones hold about 15% of the sample.

Rearrangement joined TRBV7-8 to TRBJ1-1; no confident D gene assignment can be made. This TCR was sampled from a man between 50 and 59 years old with acute or convalescent COVID-19. Sequencing was performed on peripheral blood. The CDR3 here reads CASSLERMNTEAFF. Read as DNA, the sequence is TGTGCCAGCAGCTTAGAGCGGATGAACACTGAAGCTTTCTTT.